The clone carrying this TCR beta chain was recorded a few times. The antigen is undetermined. This likely traces to a read error, being one base from a far larger clone. This CDR3 is also generated by other DNA sequences in the sample. The CDR3 is made up of 16 amino acids. Germline CDR1 ENHRY, CDR2 SYGVKD. This specimen belongs to a study of radiotherapy plus CTLA-4 blockade in lung cancer. Points from the study as a whole: It was early blood T cell clone dynamics, with interferon-beta, that reportedly best predicted response.

It was focal radiation plus CTLA-4 blockade with ipilimumab that patients with chemo-refractory metastatic non-small-cell lung cancer received. Assay used: immunoSEQ multiplex PCR; TCRdb lists only in-frame clones, some missing. The table has approximately 81,000 clones, about 78% seen once. The source material was peripheral blood, sampled from a patient treated with radiotherapy plus ipilimumab. The TCR originated in a human donor with non-small cell lung cancer who had a partial response to radiotherapy plus ipilimumab. Some clones in this sample may be carry-over from other donors' samples. This rearrangement joins TRBV10-3 to TRBJ2-7, with 9 bases fitting TRBD2. The CDR3 reads CASSPTLAGNSYEQYF. The DNA for the CDR3 is TGTGCCAGCAGTCCCACTCTAGCGGGGAACTCCTACGAGCAGTACTTC.